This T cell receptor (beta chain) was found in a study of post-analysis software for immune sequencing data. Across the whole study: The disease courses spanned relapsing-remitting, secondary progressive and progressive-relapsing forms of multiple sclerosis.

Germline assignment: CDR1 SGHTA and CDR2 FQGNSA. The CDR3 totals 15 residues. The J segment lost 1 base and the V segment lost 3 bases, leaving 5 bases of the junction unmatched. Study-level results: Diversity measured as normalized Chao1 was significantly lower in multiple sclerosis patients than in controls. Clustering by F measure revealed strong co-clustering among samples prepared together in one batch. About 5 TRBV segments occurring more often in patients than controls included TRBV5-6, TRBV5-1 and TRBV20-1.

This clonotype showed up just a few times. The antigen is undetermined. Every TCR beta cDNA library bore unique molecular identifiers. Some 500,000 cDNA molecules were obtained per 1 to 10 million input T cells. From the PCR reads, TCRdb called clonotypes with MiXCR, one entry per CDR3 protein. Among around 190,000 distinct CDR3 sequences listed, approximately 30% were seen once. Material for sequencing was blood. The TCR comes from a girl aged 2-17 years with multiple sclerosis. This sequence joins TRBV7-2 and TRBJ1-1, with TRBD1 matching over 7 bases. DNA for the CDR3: TGTGCCAGCAGCTTTTCAGGGGGAAAGAACACTGAAGCTTTCTTT. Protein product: CASSFSGGKNTEAFF.